Given below is one TCR beta chain in context. What it recognizes is unknown. The V end was cut by 1 base, the J end by 2 bases, with 12 bases between. This CDR3 has 15 amino acids. The V gene's germline CDR1 is LNHDA and CDR2 SQIVND (reference sequence). The sample is drawn from a study of identical twins. From the 5' RACE reads, TCRdb called clonotypes with MiXCR, one entry per CDR3 protein. The sample comprises more than 600,000 distinct CDR3 sequences, around a sixth of which are singletons, and around 13% rests with the top ten. Findings and caveats of the study: A lower insertion count was a feature of abundant cord blood beta clonotypes, with no such feature in memory repertoires.

In addition, the sample was reused for a study of T cells expressing NK-cell markers.

This chain connects TRBV19 to TRBJ2-7; D gene uncertain. This sequence was found in a young woman in good health. The sequenced material came from PBMCs. The CDR3 reads CASSIGKGRTYEQYF. The CDR3 coding sequence is TGTGCCAGTAGTATAGGCAAAGGGCGGACCTACGAGCAGTACTTC.